The present T cell receptor (beta chain) was sequenced within a study of T cell responses to AZD1222 COVID-19 vaccine. Regarding the study as a whole: After the peak T cell response, and only then, were repertoires sampled. Donors, mostly white British, included more females; clonal diversity was possibly underestimated. Elevations in Spike-specific TCR breadth and depth followed administration of two AZD1222 doses.

The CDR3 runs to 13 residues. V lost 4 bases and J lost 2, with 8 bases in between. The germline CDR1 and CDR2 sequences are MNHEY and SVGAGI. Profiling relied on immunoSEQ multiplex PCR, and the TCRdb table lists in-frame clones only, not all of them. The sample lists about 200,000 clones, under 95% occurring once. Note on this clone: The antigen is unknown.

This clonotype originated in an adult in good health. Sequencing was performed on peripheral blood, taken on day 0 of MenACWY control vaccination. The chain is built from TRBV6-5 and TRBJ1-2; maybe TRBD1 (5 bases). DNA of the CDR3: TGTGCCAGCAGTTCCAGGACAAACTATGGCTACACCTTC. Protein: CASSSRTNYGYTF.